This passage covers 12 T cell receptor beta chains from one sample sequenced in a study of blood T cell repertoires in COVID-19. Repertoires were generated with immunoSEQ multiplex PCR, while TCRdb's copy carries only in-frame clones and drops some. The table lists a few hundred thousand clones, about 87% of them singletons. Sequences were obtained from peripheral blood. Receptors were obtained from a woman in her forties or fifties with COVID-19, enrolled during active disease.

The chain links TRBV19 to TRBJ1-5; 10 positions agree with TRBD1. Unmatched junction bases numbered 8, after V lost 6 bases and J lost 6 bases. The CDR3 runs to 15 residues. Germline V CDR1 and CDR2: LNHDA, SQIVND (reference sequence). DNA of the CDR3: TGTGCCAGTAGCGGGACAGGGGTTTACGCTCAGCCCCAGCATTTT. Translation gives CASSGTGVYAQPQHF. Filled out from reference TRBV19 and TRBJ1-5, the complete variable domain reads DGGITQSPKYLFRKEGQNVTLSCEQNLNHDAMYWYRQDPGQGLRLIYYSQIVNDFQKGDIAEGYSVSREKKESFPLTVTSAQKNPTAFYLCASSGTGVYAQPQHFGDGTRLSIL.

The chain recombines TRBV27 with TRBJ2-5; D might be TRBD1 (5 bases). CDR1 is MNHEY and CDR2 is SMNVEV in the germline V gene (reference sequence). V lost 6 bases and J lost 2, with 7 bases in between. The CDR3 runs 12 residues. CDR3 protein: CASSDRQETQYF. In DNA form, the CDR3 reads TGTGCCAGCAGCGACAGACAAGAGACCCAGTACTTC.

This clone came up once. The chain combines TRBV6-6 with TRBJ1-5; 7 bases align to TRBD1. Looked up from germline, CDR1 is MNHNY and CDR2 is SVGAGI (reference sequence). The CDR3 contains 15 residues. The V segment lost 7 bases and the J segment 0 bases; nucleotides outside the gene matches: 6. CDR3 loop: CASTLQGVSNQPQHF. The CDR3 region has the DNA TGTGCCAGCACCCTGCAGGGGGTTAGCAATCAGCCCCAGCATTTT.

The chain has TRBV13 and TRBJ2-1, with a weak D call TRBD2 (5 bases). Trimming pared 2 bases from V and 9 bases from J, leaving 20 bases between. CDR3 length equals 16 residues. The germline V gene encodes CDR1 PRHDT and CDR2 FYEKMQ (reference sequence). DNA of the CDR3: TGTGCCAGCAGCTTATCATTAGCGCTAAAGCTTACTGAGCAGTTCTTC. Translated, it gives CASSLSLALKLTEQFF.

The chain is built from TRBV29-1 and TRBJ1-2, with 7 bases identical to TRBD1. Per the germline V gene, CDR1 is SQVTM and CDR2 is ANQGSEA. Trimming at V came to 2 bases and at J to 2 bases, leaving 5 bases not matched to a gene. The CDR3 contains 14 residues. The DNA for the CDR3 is TGCAGCGTTGAATTGGACAGGTTAAACTATGGCTACACCTTC. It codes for CSVELDRLNYGYTF.

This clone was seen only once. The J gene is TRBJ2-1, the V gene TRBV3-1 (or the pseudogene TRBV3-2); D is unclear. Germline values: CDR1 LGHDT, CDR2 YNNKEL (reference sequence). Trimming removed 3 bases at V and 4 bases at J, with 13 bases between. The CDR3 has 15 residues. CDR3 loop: CASSQMSASYNEQFF. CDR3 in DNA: TGTGCCAGCAGCCAGATGAGCGCCTCTTACAATGAGCAGTTCTTC.

CDR3 DNA sequence: TGTGCCAGCAGCCCGAAGACAGGGGGATACAATGAGCAGTTCTTC. It translates to CASSPKTGGYNEQFF. The V and J genes are TRBV7-2 and TRBJ2-1; 9 positions agree with TRBD1. J was trimmed by 4 bases and V by 5 bases; bases with no gene match: 6. Looked up from germline, CDR1 is SGHTA and CDR2 is FQGNSA. This CDR3 is built from 15 residues.

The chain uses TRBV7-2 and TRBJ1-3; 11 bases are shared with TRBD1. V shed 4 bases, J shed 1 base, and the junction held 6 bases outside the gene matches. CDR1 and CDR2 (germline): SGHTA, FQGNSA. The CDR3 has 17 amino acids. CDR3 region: CASSSGQGARSGNTIYF. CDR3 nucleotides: TGTGCCAGCAGCTCCGGACAGGGGGCAAGATCTGGAAACACCATATATTTT. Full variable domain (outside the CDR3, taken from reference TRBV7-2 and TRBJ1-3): GAGVSQSPSNKVTEKGKDVELRCDPISGHTALYWYRQSLGQGLEFLIYFQGNSAPDKSGLPSDRFSAERTGGSVSTLTIQRTQQEDSAVYLCASSSGQGARSGNTIYFGEGSWLTVV.

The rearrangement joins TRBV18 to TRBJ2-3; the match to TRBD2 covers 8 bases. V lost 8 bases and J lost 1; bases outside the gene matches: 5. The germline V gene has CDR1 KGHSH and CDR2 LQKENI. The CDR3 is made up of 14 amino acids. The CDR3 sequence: CASERETRTDTQYF. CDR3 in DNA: TGTGCCAGCGAGCGGGAGACCCGCACAGATACGCAGTATTTT.

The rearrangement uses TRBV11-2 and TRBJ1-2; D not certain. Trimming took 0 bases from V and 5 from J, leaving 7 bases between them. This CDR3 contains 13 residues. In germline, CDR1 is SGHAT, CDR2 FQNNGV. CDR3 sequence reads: CASSLDTVYGYTF. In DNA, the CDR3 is TGTGCCAGCAGCTTAGATACGGTTTATGGCTACACCTTC.

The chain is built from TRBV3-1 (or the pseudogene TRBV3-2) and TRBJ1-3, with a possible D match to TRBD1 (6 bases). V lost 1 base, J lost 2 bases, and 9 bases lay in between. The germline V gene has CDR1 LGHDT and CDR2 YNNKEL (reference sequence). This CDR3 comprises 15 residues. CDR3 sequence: CASSQATGTGNTIYF. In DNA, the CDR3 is TGTGCCAGCAGCCAAGCGACAGGAACTGGAAACACCATATATTTT.

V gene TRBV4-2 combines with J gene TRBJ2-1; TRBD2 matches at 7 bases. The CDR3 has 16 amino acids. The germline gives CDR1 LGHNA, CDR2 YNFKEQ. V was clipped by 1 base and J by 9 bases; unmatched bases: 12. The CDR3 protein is CASSQAGLGSDFEQFF. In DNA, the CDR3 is TGTGCCAGCAGCCAAGCCGGACTAGGGAGTGATTTTGAGCAGTTCTTC.